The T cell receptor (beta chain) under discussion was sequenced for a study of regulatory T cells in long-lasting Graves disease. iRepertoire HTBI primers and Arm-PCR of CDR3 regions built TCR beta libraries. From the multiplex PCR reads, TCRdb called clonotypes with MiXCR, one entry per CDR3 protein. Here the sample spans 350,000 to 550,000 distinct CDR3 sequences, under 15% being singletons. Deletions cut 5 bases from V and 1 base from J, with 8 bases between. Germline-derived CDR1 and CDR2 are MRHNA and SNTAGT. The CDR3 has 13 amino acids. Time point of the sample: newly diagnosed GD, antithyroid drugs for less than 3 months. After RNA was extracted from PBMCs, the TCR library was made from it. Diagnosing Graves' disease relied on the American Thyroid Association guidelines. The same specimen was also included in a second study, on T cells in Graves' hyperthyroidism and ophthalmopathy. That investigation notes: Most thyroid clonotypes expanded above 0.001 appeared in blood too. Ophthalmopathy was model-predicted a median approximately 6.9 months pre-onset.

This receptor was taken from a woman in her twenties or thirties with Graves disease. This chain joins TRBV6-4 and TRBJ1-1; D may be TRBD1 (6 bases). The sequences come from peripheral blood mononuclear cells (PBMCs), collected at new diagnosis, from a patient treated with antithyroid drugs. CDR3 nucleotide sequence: TGTGCCAGCAGTCCAGGGGAGAACACTGAAGCTTTCTTT. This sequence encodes CASSPGENTEAFF.